Below are 8 T cell receptor beta chains sequenced from a single sample in a study of blood T cell repertoires in COVID-19. Method: immunoSEQ multiplex PCR; TCRdb's copy keeps in-frame clones and lacks some. The data show some 250,000 clones, approximately 83% seen once. The sample taken for sequencing was peripheral blood. Every receptor here comes from a woman aged 25 to 45 who had recovered from COVID-19.

The chain joins TRBV5-1 to TRBJ1-4; 9 bases are a match to TRBD1. The CDR3 is 15 residues long. J lost 7 bases, V lost 0 bases, and 4 bases had no gene match. The germline gives CDR1 SGHRS, CDR2 YFSETQ. This CDR3 reads CASSLADRGGEKLFF. CDR3 in DNA: TGCGCCAGCAGCTTGGCTGACAGGGGGGGTGAAAAACTGTTTTTT.

The rearrangement uses TRBV4-1 and TRBJ1-5; TRBD1 is a possible D gene (5 bases). Germline V gene lookup returns CDR1 MGHRA and CDR2 YSYEKL. V was clipped by 0 bases and J by 8 bases, with 14 bases between them. This CDR3 contains 15 residues. CDR3 amino acids: CASSQDPGGEKPQHF. The DNA of the CDR3 is TGCGCCAGCAGCCAAGATCCGGGAGGGGAGAAGCCCCAGCATTTT.

The chain employs TRBV19 and TRBJ2-1; 7 nucleotides agree with TRBD1. Germline-derived CDR1 and CDR2 are LNHDA and SQIVND (reference sequence). This CDR3 has 15 amino acids. After removal of 2 bases from V and 7 bases from J, the junction contained 8 bases not matched to a gene. CDR3 sequence (DNA): TGTGCCAGTAGTATACAGGGGGACGGGTTAAATGAGCAGTTCTTC. It specifies CASSIQGDGLNEQFF.

The chain recombines TRBV6-6 with TRBJ1-2, with 7 positions matching TRBD1. V was pared by 4 bases and J by 7 bases, with 9 bases of the junction left unmatched. CDR3 length: 14 residues. Germline V gene sequence: CDR1 MNHNY, CDR2 SVGAGI (reference sequence). The CDR3 DNA reads TGTGCCAGCAGTTTGGACAGGACCATGGGTGGCTACACCTTC. It encodes CASSLDRTMGGYTF.

There are a few counts of this clone. V is TRBV7-9 and J is TRBJ1-4, with 9 bases lining up with TRBD1. This CDR3 is 14 amino acids long. Trimming took 6 bases from V and 5 from J; bases not matched to a gene: 4. The germline V gene encodes CDR1 SEHNR and CDR2 FQNEAQ (reference sequence). The CDR3 protein is CASSSGQGNEKLFF. The CDR3 DNA sequence: TGTGCCAGCAGTTCGGGACAGGGAAATGAAAAACTGTTTTTT.

The CDR3 sequence is CASSPFTGGHGSYGYTF. The CDR3 nucleotides read TGTGCCAGCTCACCTTTTACGGGGGGCCATGGTTCCTATGGCTACACCTTC. The chain is built from TRBV18 and TRBJ1-2, with a tentative D call TRBD1 (6 bases). The CDR3 is 17 residues long. Germline CDR1 is KGHSH and CDR2 is LQKENI. The germline V and J ends were trimmed by 3 bases and 4 bases, with 21 bases remaining between them.

The CDR3 sequence: CASSYVPTSGWETQYF. In DNA form, the CDR3 reads TGTGCCAGCAGCTATGTCCCCACTAGCGGTTGGGAGACCCAGTACTTC. The chain combines TRBV5-6 with TRBJ2-5; 8 bases agree with TRBD2. Losses at the gene ends were 3 bases for V and 5 bases for J; bases not matched to a gene: 12. The germline CDR1 and CDR2 sequences are SGHDT and YYEEEE. There are 16 residues in the CDR3.

This clone came up a few times. The V call is TRBV6-5, the J call TRBJ1-5; 9 bases are a match to TRBD1. V lost 6 bases, J lost 6 bases, and 6 bases stayed unmatched. The CDR3 has 14 residues. CDR1 MNHEY and CDR2 SVGAGI come from the germline V gene. The chain's CDR3 is CASRNTGGVQPQHF. DNA for the CDR3: TGTGCCAGCAGGAATACAGGGGGCGTTCAGCCCCAGCATTTT.